The clone carrying this TCR beta chain has a single count. Data came from immunoSEQ multiplex PCR; TCRdb stores just in-frame clones and leaves some out. The repertoire holds 700,000 or so clones, with 80% to 90% as singletons. The entry originates in a study of shared T cell receptors in the human thymus. With 6 bases removed from V and 8 bases from J, the gap between germline ends came to 16 bases. Germline CDR1 is SNHLY and CDR2 is FYNNEI. The CDR3 runs 13 residues. This sample was also put to use in a study of human thymus T cells. That study adds: Infants, healthy and Finnish, who were having corrective surgery for congenital heart defects served as donors. Thymic and blood repertoires showed apparently biased V and J gene usage.

Sequencing used thymocytes. The receptor's source is a girl in the first two years of life with a congenital heart defect. The chain has TRBV2 and TRBJ1-1; possible D gene TRBD1, 6 bases. CDR3 region: CASRDGRQEEAFF. DNA of the CDR3: TGTGCCAGCAGGGACGGAAGACAGGAAGAAGCTTTCTTT.